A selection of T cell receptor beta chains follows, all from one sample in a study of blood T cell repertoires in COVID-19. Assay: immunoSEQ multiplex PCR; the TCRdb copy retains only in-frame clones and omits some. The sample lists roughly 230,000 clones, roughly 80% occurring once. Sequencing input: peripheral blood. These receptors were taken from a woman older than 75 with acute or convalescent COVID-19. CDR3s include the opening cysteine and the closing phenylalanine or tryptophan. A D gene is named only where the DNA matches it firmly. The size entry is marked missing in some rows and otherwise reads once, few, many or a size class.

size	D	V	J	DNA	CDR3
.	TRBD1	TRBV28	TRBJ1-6	TGTGCCAGCAGGCGACAGGGGCCGCGTAACTCACCCCTCCACTTT	CASRRQGPRNSPLHF
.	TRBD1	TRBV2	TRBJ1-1	TGTGCCAGCAGTGAAGCGGCGGACAGGGAAGCTTTCTTT	CASSEAADREAFF
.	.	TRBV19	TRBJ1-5	TGTGCCAGTGGGCAGGGAGGGCAGCCCCAGCATTTT	CASGQGGQPQHF
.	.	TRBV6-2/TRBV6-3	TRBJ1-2	TGTGCCAGCAGTTCCGAGCCCTATGGCTACACCTTC	CASSSEPYGYTF
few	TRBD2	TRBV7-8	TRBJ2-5	TGTGCCAGCAGCTTAGGGGGACTACAAGAGACCCAGTACTTC	CASSLGGLQETQYF
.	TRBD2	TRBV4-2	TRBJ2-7	TGTGCCAGCAGCCAAGATATGCTAGCGGGAGAGCAGTACTTC	CASSQDMLAGEQYF
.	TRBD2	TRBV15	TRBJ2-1	TGTGCCACCAGCGACGGACTAGCAGGCTCCTACAATGAGCAGTTCTTC	CATSDGLAGSYNEQFF
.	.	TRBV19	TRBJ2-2	TGTGCCAGTGGGAACGACAGGAGCTCGAACACCGGGGAGCTGTTTTTT	CASGNDRSSNTGELFF
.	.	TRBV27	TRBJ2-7	TGTGCCAGCAGTTTATCGCGGGCTGGCGAGCAGTACTTC	CASSLSRAGEQYF
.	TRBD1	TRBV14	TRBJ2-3	TGTGCCAGCAGCCAAGATTTAGGAGGACAGGGCATCACAGATACGCAGTATTTT	CASSQDLGGQGITDTQYF
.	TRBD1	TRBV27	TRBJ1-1	TGTGCCAGCAGTTTTGGGACAGGGGAAGCTTTCTTT	CASSFGTGEAFF
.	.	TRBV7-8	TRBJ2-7	TGTGCCAGCAGCTTAAGTCCCGGCCAGGGATACGAGCAGTACTTC	CASSLSPGQGYEQYF
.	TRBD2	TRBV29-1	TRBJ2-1	TGCAGCGCCAAGACTAGCACAGATGAGCAGTTCTTC	CSAKTSTDEQFF
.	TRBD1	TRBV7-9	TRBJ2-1	TGTGCCAGCACGGACGCACCGGGACAGGGAAATTTTGAGCAGTTCTTC	CASTDAPGQGNFEQFF
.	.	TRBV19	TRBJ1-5	TGTGCCAGTAGTTATCGCCGGGACACAAATCAGCCCCAGCATTTT	CASSYRRDTNQPQHF
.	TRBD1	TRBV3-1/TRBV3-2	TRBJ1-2	TGTGCCAGCAGCCAAGCCCTTGACAGGGGGCTTATAAATGGCTACACCTTC	CASSQALDRGLINGYTF
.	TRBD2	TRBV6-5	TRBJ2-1	TGTGCCAGCAGGGCCGGGACTAGCGCTCAGTTCTTC	CASRAGTSAQFF
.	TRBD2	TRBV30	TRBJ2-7	TGTGCCTCCGGTCGGGAGGGGGCCTACGAGCAGTACTTC	CASGREGAYEQYF
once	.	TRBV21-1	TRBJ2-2	TGTGCCAGCAGCCCCCATCTTGGGACACGGCAATGGGGCGGGGAGCTGTTTTTT	CASSPHLGTRQWGGELFF
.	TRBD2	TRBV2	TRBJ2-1	TGTGCCAGTAACCGGGGGGGTCTAGAAAACAATGAGCAGTTCTTC	CASNRGGLENNEQFF
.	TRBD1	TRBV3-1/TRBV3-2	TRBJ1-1	TGTGCCAGCAGCCATGGGACAGTGTCTGAAGCTTTCTTT	CASSHGTVSEAFF
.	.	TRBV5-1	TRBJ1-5	TGCGCCAGCAGCTTGAGTTGGGGACACACAAACAATCAGCCCCAGCATTTT	CASSLSWGHTNNQPQHF
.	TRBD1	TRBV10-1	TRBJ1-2	TGCGCCAGCAGACTTCCCGGACAGGAAGACTATGGCTACACCTTC	CASRLPGQEDYGYTF
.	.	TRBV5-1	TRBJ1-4	TGCGCCAGCAGCACATGGGGAGGGGGATCGCGTAATGAAAAACTGTTTTTT	CASSTWGGGSRNEKLFF
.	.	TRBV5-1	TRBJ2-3	TGCGCCAGCAGCTTGCTAGCTACCGCCACAGATACGCAGTATTTT	CASSLLATATDTQYF
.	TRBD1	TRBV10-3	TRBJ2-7	TGTGCCATCAGTGAGGCGGACAGGGGGGCCTACGAGCAGTACTTC	CAISEADRGAYEQYF
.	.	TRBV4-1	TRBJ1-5	TGCGCCAGCAGCCAAGATCTCCGGGATCAGCCCCAGCATTTT	CASSQDLRDQPQHF
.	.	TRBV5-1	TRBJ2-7	TGCGCCAGCAGAACGACAGCCTCCCCCTACGAGCAGTACTTC	CASRTTASPYEQYF
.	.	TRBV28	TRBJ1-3	TGTGCCAGCAGGCAGGGTGGTGGAAACACCATATATTTT	CASRQGGGNTIYF
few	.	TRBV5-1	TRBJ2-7	TGCGCCAGCAGCTTTGGCAGGGGCTACGAGCAGTACTTC	CASSFGRGYEQYF
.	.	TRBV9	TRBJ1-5	TGTGCCAGCAGCAAGACAGTTGATAATCAGCCCCAGCATTTT	CASSKTVDNQPQHF
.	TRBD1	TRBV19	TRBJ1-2	TGTGCCAGTAGTCCGGGACAGGGGGCTCCGCTATATGGCTACACCTTC	CASSPGQGAPLYGYTF
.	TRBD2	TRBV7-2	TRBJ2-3	TGTGCCAGCAGGCAACTAGCGGGAGCGGGAACAGATACGCAGTATTTT	CASRQLAGAGTDTQYF
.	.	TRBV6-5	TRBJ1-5	TGTGCCAGCACCACCCAACAGGGAAGCAATCAGCCCCAGCATTTT	CASTTQQGSNQPQHF
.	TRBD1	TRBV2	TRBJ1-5	TGTGCCACCCAGGGACAGTTAAATCAGCCCCAGCATTTT	CATQGQLNQPQHF
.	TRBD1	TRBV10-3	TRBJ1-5	TGTGCCATTGACTCAGGGGGCGAGAGCAATCAGCCCCAGCATTTT	CAIDSGGESNQPQHF
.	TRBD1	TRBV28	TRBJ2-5	TGTGCCAGCAGTCCCGGGACAGGGGGCGCGGTGGGGGTGGAGACCCAGTACTTC	CASSPGTGGAVGVETQYF
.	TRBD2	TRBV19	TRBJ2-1	TGTGCCAGTACCTCTTCCCTAGCGGGAGGGGGAAATGAGCAGTTCTTC	CASTSSLAGGGNEQFF
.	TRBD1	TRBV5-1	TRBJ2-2	TGCGCCAGCAGCTTACCGGGACAGGGAAAAACCGGGGAGCTGTTTTTT	CASSLPGQGKTGELFF
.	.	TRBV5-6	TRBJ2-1	TGTGCCAGCAGCTTGGTCCAGGTTAAGTGGCAGTTCTTC	CASSLVQVKWQFF
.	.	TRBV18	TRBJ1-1	TGTGCCAGCTCACCAAACCAGGGTATGGACACTGAAGCTTTCTTT	CASSPNQGMDTEAFF